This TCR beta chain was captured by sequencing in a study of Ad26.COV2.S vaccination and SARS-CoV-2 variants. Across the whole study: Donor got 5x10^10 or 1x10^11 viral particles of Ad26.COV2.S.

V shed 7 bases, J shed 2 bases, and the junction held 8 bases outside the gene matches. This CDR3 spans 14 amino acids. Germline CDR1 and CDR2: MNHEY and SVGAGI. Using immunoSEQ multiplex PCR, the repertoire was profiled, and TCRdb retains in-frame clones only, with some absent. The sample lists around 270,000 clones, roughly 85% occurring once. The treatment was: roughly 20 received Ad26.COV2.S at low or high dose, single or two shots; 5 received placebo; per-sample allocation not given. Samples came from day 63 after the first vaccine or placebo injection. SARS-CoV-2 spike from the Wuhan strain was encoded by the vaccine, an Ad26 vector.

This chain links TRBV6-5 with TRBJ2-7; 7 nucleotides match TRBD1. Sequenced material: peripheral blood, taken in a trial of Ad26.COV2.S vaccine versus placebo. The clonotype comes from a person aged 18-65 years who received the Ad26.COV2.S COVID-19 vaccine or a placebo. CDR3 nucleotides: TGTGCCAGCACCCGGACAGGAGAAACCTACGAGCAGTACTTC. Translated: CASTRTGETYEQYF.